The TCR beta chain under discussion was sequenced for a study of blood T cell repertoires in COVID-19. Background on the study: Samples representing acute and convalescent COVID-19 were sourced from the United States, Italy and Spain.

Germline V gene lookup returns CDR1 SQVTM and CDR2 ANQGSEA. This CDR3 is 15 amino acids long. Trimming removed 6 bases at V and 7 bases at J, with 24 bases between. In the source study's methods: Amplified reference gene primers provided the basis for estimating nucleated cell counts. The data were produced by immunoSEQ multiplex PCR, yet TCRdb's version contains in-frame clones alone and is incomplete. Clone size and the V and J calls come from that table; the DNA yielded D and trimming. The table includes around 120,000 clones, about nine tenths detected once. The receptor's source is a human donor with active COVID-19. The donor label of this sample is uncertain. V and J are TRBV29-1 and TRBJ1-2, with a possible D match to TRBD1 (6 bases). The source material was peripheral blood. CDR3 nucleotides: TGCAGCGTCCCCCCCCTTAGGCAGGGGCTCGGTGGCTACACCTTC. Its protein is CSVPPLRQGLGGYTF. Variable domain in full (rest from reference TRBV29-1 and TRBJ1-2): SAVISQKPSRDICQRGTSLTIQCQVDSQVTMMFWYRQQPGQSLTLIATANQGSEATYESGFVIDKFPISRPNLTFSTLTVSNMSPEDSSIYLCSVPPLRQGLGGYTFGSGTRLTVV.